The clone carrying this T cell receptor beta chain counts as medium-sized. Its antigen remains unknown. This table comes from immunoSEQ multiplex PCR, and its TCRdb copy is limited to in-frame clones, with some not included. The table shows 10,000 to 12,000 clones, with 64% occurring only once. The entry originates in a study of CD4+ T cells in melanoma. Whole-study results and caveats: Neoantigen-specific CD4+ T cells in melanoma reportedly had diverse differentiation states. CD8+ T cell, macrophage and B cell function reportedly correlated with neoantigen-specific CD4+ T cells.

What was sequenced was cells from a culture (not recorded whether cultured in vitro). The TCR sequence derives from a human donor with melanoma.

CDR3 nucleotides: TGTGCCAGCTCACAGGGAACCGGCAATGAGCAGTTCTTC. Its translation: CASSQGTGNEQFF. The chain uses TRBV18 and TRBJ2-1; D not certain. The CDR3 extends over 13 amino acids. The germline V and J ends were trimmed by 4 bases and 6 bases, with 10 bases remaining between them. The germline CDR1 and CDR2 sequences are KGHSH and LQKENI.